This TCR beta chain was observed in a study of OX40 agonist ivuxolimab in advanced cancers. Turning to the study itself: Patients took ivuxolimab, an agonistic anti-OX40 (CD134) antibody. Averaging about 60 years in age, with a range of 23 to 79, the cohort was 65% to 90% male.

V lost 0 bases and J 2 bases, leaving 11 bases between the germline ends. The CDR3 has 15 residues. In germline, CDR1 is SGHRS, CDR2 YFSETQ. This clone was picked up a small number of times. Its antigen is as yet unknown. Generated by immunoSEQ multiplex PCR, the TCRdb table keeps only in-frame clones and is missing some. The table lists 78,000 or so clones, roughly 86% of them singletons. Study findings and constraints: CD4+ T cells averaged fewer expanded clones than CD8+ T cells.

V usage is TRBV5-1 and J usage is TRBJ1-2; the D is unclear. The receptor was derived from an adult with an advanced solid tumor such as melanoma, head and neck, liver or kidney cancer. This sample comprised CD4+ or CD8+ T cells sorted from blood, obtained in a trial of the OX40 agonist ivuxolimab. Written as DNA, the CDR3 is TGCGCCAGCAGCTTGGGTGTCGGGCTAAACTATGGCTACACCTTC. This codes for CASSLGVGLNYGYTF.